The text below deals with one T cell receptor (beta chain). The V and J ends lost 6 bases and 3 bases respectively, with 9 bases between them. Germline loops: CDR1 SNHLY, CDR2 FYNNEI. CDR3 length: 12 residues. The data derive from a study of shared clonotypes between healthy human individuals. Repertoires were generated with immunoSEQ multiplex PCR, while TCRdb's copy carries only in-frame clones and drops some. The sample has 700,000 to 950,000 clones, 96% seen once. CD45RO-negative, CCR7-positively selected cells formed the naive CD8 fraction, excluding terminally differentiated effector memory CD45RA+ cells.

This TCR derives from a man aged 30 to 45 in good health. The sequenced material came from naive CD8+ T cells sorted from blood. The chain joins TRBV2 to TRBJ2-7, with TRBD1 as a possible D gene (5 bases). CDR3 sequence: CASSVTGYEQYF. The CDR3 nucleotides read TGTGCCAGCAGCGTTACAGGCTACGAGCAGTACTTC.